The source of this T cell receptor (beta chain) is a study of cytomegalovirus exposure and HLA in healthy donors. V lost 4 bases and J lost 5, with 11 bases in between. CDR1 and CDR2 (germline): MNHNS, SASEGT. The CDR3 totals 13 residues. PCR primers comprised 60 Vbeta and 13 Jbeta primers. TCRdb keeps only in-frame clones here, not all; method: immunoSEQ multiplex PCR. In the table there are 130,000 to 150,000 clones, 60% to 80% of which are singletons. The receptor was isolated from a woman aged 25-40 years in good health and CMV-seronegative. The sequenced sample consisted of PBMCs. The rearrangement uses TRBV6-1 and TRBJ1-1, with D perhaps matching TRBD1 (6 bases). The DNA of the CDR3 is TGTGCCAGCAGTGGACAGGTTGTAACTGAAGCTTTCTTT. Protein sequence: CASSGQVVTEAFF.